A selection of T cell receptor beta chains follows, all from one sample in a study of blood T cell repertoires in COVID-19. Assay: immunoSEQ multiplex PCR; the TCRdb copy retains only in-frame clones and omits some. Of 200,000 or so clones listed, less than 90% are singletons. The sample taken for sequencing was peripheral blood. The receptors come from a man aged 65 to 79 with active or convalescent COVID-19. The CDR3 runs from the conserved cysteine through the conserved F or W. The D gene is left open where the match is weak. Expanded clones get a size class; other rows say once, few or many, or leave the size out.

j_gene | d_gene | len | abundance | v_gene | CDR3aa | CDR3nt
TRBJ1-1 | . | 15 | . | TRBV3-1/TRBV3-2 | CASTSYPGGGTEAFF | TGTGCCAGCACCTCTTACCCCGGGGGGGGCACTGAAGCTTTCTTT
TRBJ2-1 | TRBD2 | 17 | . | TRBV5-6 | CASRRSRTSISYNEQFF | TGTGCCAGCAGACGGTCCCGGACTAGTATTTCCTACAATGAGCAGTTCTTC
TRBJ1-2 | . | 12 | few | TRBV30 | CAGNQASGSYTF | TGTGCTGGTAATCAGGCCTCGGGGAGCTACACCTTC
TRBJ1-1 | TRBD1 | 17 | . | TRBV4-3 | CASSQTSTGGAWSEAFF | TGCGCCAGCAGCCAAACCTCGACAGGGGGCGCATGGTCTGAAGCTTTCTTT
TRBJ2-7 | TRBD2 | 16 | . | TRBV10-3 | CASNVASGRPSYEQYF | TGTGCCTCAAACGTAGCTAGCGGGAGGCCGTCCTACGAGCAGTACTTC
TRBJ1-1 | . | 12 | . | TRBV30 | CAWGRLNTEAFF | TGTGCCTGGGGCAGGTTGAACACTGAAGCTTTCTTT
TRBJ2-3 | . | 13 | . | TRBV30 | CAWSSNPGDTQYF | TGTGCCTGGAGTTCGAACCCGGGGGATACGCAGTATTTT
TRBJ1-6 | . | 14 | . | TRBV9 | CASSARGEYSPLHF | TGTGCCAGCAGCGCACGGGGGGAATATTCACCCCTCCACTTT
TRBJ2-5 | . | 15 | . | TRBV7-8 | CASSLHWTAKETQYF | TGTGCCAGCAGCTTACATTGGACAGCCAAAGAGACCCAGTACTTC
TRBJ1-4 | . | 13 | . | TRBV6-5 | CASSPRGGEKLFF | TGTGCCAGCAGCCCCAGGGGTGGGGAAAAACTGTTTTTT
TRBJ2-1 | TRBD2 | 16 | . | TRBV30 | CASHPTGLAGVGEQFF | TGTGCCTCTCACCCGACGGGACTAGCGGGGGTAGGTGAGCAGTTCTTC
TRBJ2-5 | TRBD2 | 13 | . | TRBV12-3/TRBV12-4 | CASSFTGGETQYF | TGTGCCAGCAGTTTCACGGGGGGAGAGACCCAGTACTTC
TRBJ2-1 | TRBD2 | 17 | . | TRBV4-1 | CASSQVPGLLLGNEQFF | TGCGCCAGCAGCCAAGTTCCGGGACTACTCTTGGGGAATGAGCAGTTCTTC
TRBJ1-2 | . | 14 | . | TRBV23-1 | CASSQSAGKHGYTF | TGCGCCAGCAGTCAATCTGCAGGGAAGCATGGCTACACCTTC
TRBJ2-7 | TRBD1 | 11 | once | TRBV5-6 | CASSLGGQLYF | TGTGCCAGCAGCTTAGGGGGACAGCTTTACTTC
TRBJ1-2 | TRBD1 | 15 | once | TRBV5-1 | CASSEPAGTGNGYTF | TGCGCCAGCAGTGAACCTGCCGGGACAGGGAATGGCTACACCTTC
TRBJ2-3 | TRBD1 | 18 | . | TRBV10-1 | CATGPGQGTPTSTDTQYF | TGCGCCACCGGACCGGGACAGGGGACACCCACTAGCACAGATACGCAGTATTTT
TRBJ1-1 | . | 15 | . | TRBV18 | CASSPLNGQNTEAFF | TGTGCCAGCTCACCACTGAACGGACAGAACACTGAAGCTTTCTTT
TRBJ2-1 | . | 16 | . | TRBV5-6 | CASSLLAPRDTDEQFF | TGTGCCAGCAGCTTACTAGCTCCTCGAGATACCGATGAGCAGTTCTTC
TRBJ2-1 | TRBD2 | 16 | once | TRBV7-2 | CASSTSGGAGFGEQFF | TGTGCCAGCAGTACTAGCGGGGGGGCCGGTTTTGGTGAGCAGTTCTTC
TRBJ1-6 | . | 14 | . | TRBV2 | CASKKQGIRSPLHF | TGTGCCAGCAAAAAACAGGGAATACGGTCACCCCTCCACTTT
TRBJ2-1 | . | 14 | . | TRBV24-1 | CATSGRGPYNEQFF | TGTGCCACCAGTGGCAGGGGCCCCTACAATGAGCAGTTCTTC